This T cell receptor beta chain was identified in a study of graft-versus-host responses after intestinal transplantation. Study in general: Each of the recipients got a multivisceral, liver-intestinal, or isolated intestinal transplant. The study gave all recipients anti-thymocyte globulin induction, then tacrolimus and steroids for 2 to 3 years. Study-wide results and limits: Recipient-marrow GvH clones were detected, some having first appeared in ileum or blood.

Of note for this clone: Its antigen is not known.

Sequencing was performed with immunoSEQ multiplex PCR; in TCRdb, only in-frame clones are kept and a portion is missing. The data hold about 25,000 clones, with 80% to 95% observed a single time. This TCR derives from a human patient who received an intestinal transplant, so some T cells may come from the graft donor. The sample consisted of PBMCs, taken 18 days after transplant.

The CDR3 bases are TGTGCCAGCAGTGAACCGCAGACTAGCGGGAGCAATGAGCAGTTCTTC. Translation: CASSEPQTSGSNEQFF. The chain has TRBV6-1 and TRBJ2-1; TRBD2 matches at 12 bases. The V and J ends lost 2 bases and 6 bases, in that order; junction bases with no gene match: 5. Looked up from germline, CDR1 is MNHNS and CDR2 is SASEGT. The CDR3 runs 16 residues.